A single sample is the source of the 16 T cell receptor beta chains below, sequenced in a study of PD-1 blockade in classical Hodgkin lymphoma. Every patient relapsed after autologous stem cell transplantation, and brentuximab vedotin exposure varied. TCRdb keeps only in-frame clones here, not all; method: immunoSEQ multiplex PCR. The sample has about 26,000 clones, roughly 65% seen once. This material consisted of peripheral blood mononuclear cells (PBMCs), taken before the second cycle of nivolumab. The receptors come from a human donor with classical Hodgkin lymphoma.

The rearrangement links TRBV5-6 to TRBJ1-4; 7 nucleotides agree with TRBD1. The CDR3 spans 15 residues. Trimming cost V 0 bases and J 8 bases; bases outside gene matches: 7. Germline V gives CDR1 SGHDT, CDR2 YYEEEE. The CDR3 coding sequence is TGTGCCAGCAGCTTGGCCCTTGACAGGGAGGAAAAACTGTTTTTT. This translates into CASSLALDREEKLFF.

In its sample, this clone was seen a few times. J is TRBJ2-7 and V is TRBV19; weak D call: TRBD2 (6 bases). CDR3 length: 15 amino acids. V dropped 2 bases and J dropped 0 bases, with 11 bases sitting between them. Germline values: CDR1 LNHDA, CDR2 SQIVND (reference sequence). In DNA, the CDR3 is TGTGCCAGTAGTATATATTACGGGAGCTCCTACGAGCAGTACTTC. It translates to CASSIYYGSSYEQYF.

The chain recombines TRBV7-3 with TRBJ2-1; 11 bases agree with TRBD2. V lost 5 bases and J lost 3; bases outside the gene matches: 3. The CDR3 covers 15 residues. CDR1 is SGHTA, CDR2 FQGTGA, per germline. The CDR3 here is CASSQGLADYNEQFF. The DNA of the CDR3 is TGTGCCAGCAGCCAGGGACTAGCGGACTACAATGAGCAGTTCTTC.

The chain carries TRBV7-7 and TRBJ1-2; possible D gene TRBD1, 5 bases. Looked up from germline, CDR1 is SSHAT and CDR2 is FNYEAQ (reference sequence). The CDR3 covers 11 residues. CDR3 coding DNA: TGTGCTACCTGGGGGACGGAGGGCTACACCTTC. Encoded protein: CATWGTEGYTF. Together with reference TRBV7-7 and TRBJ1-2, the CDR3 gives the full variable domain: GAGVSQSPRYKVTKRGQDVTLRCDPISSHATLYWYQQALGQGPEFLTYFNYEAQPDKSGLPSDRFSAERPEGSISTLTIQRTEQRDSAMYRCATWGTEGYTFGSGTRLTVV.

A note on this clone: Germline and junction disagree at one end, which may indicate a read error. The CDR3 here is CASSESASGSRYDQYF. The DNA of the CDR3 is TGCGCCAGCAGTGAGTCAGCAAGCGGGAGCCGGTACGATCAGTACTTC. V usage is TRBV10-1 and J usage is TRBJ2-7; 8 nucleotides agree with TRBD2. The germline gives CDR1 WNHNN, CDR2 SYGVQD (reference sequence). The CDR3 has 16 amino acids.

This clone was observed a few times. The chain employs TRBV7-9 and TRBJ1-2; D not certain. Trimming took 4 bases from V and 5 from J, leaving 11 bases between them. Germline CDR1 and CDR2: SEHNR and FQNEAQ (reference sequence). The CDR3 length is 13 residues. The CDR3 protein is CASSSSGGYGYTF. The CDR3 coding sequence is TGTGCCAGCAGCTCTTCTGGCGGTTATGGCTACACCTTC.

This clone came up a few times. This chain connects TRBV7-2 to TRBJ2-7, with 11 bases lining up with TRBD2. The germline V gene has CDR1 SGHTA and CDR2 FQGNSA. V shed 4 bases, J shed 3 bases, and the junction held 5 bases outside the gene matches. The length of the CDR3 is 15 residues. The CDR3: CASSSAGTSGYEQYF. The CDR3 DNA sequence: TGTGCCAGCAGCTCTGCCGGGACTAGCGGCTACGAGCAGTACTTC.

This clone was seen a single time. The rearrangement joins TRBV5-8 to TRBJ2-7; 7 nucleotides line up with TRBD1. The CDR3 covers 13 residues. Trimming took 6 bases from V and 4 from J; bases not matched to a gene: 7. CDR1 is SGHTS and CDR2 is YDEGEE in the germline V gene. For the CDR3, the DNA is TGTGCCAGCAACCGGGACAGTCTATACGAGCAGTACTTC. Amino acids: CASNRDSLYEQYF.

This clone occurred a few times. The genes are TRBV6-5 and TRBJ2-5; D possibly corresponds to TRBD1 (6 bases). V was cut by 6 bases and J by 2 bases, with 16 bases left in between. The germline V gene has CDR1 MNHEY and CDR2 SVGAGI. The CDR3 runs to 15 residues. The CDR3 region has the DNA TGTGCCAGCAGCAGGCTCGGGACAAGACAAGAGACCCAGTACTTC. It codes for CASSRLGTRQETQYF.

The chain uses TRBV7-2 and TRBJ1-6; D might be TRBD1 (5 bases). The CDR3 has 15 residues. The V and J ends lost 1 base and 10 bases respectively, with 14 bases between them. CDR1 and CDR2 (germline): SGHTA, FQGNSA. DNA of the CDR3: TGTGCCAGCAGCTTAGGGCAGGGCCGGGGGTCACCCCTCCACTTT. It yields the protein CASSLGQGRGSPLHF.

This clone appeared once. The chain has TRBV5-3 and TRBJ2-7; TRBD1 or TRBD2 may be the D gene (5 bases each). TRBV5-3 is an ORF, and what it does is uncertain. The ends were cut back, 8 bases at V and 1 base at J, with 16 bases in the middle. The CDR3 runs 14 residues. CDR3 protein: CASSPGTLSYEQYF. In DNA form, the CDR3 reads TGTGCCAGCAGCCCCGGGACCTTATCCTACGAGCAGTACTTC.

The chain is built from TRBV7-3 and TRBJ2-1; possibly TRBD1 for D (5 bases). This CDR3 contains 16 residues. The germline V gene encodes CDR1 SGHTA and CDR2 FQGTGA. Deletions cut 5 bases from V and 5 bases from J, with 19 bases between. Here the CDR3 DNA reads TGTGCCAGCAGCCCACAACCCCGGACAACCCACAATGAGCAGTTCTTC. Translating it yields CASSPQPRTTHNEQFF.

The chain joins TRBV7-6 to TRBJ2-5; unclear D gene. The V end was cut by 1 base, the J end by 1 base, with 7 bases between. Germline V gene sequence: CDR1 SGHVS, CDR2 FNYEAQ. This CDR3 is 14 amino acids long. CDR3 amino acids: CASSLGGSQETQYF. CDR3 coding DNA: TGTGCCAGCAGCTTAGGGGGTAGCCAAGAGACCCAGTACTTC. The variable domain in full, completed from reference TRBV7-6 and TRBJ2-5, reads GAGVSQSPRYKVTKRGQDVALRCDPISGHVSLYWYRQALGQGPEFLTYFNYEAQQDKSGLPNDRFSAERPEGSISTLTIQRTEQRDSAMYRCASSLGGSQETQYFGPGTRLLVL.

The V gene is TRBV7-8, the J gene TRBJ1-1; unclear D gene. V was trimmed by 1 base and J by 8 bases, leaving 8 bases between them. From germline, CDR1 is SGHVS and CDR2 FQNEAQ. CDR3 length: 12 residues. The CDR3 nucleotides are TGTGCCAGCAGCTTAGGGGTCGGCGAAGCTTTCTTT. This translates into CASSLGVGEAFF.

The chain combines TRBV6-6 with TRBJ1-6, with D tentatively TRBD1 (5 bases). Trimming removed 6 bases from V and 9 bases from J, with 9 bases in between. The V gene's germline CDR1 is MNHNY and CDR2 SVGAGI (reference sequence). The length of the CDR3 is 12 residues. The CDR3 spells CASSQGSSPLHF. The CDR3 DNA reads as TGTGCCAGCAGCCAGGGTTCTTCACCCCTCCACTTT.

The chain couples TRBV11-2 to TRBJ2-2, with a tentative D call TRBD2 (6 bases). CDR1 and CDR2 from the germline V gene are SGHAT and FQNNGV. This CDR3 contains 12 residues. V was cut by 6 bases and J by 6 bases, with 8 bases left in between. CDR3 amino acids: CASRGGAGELFF. The CDR3, as DNA: TGTGCCAGCAGGGGGGGTGCCGGGGAGCTGTTTTTT.